The 20 T cell receptor beta chains reported below all come from one sample, sequenced in a study of blood T cells in healthy people across ages. Combining a sample-barcoded 5' primer with a J-beta primer mix, a second PCR ran for 7 to 11 cycles. One entry per CDR3 protein results from TCRdb running MiXCR on the 5' RACE reads. In the table there are 850,000 to 1,100,000 distinct CDR3 sequences, around two fifths of which are singletons. Material for sequencing was blood. The receptors stem from a man between 18 and 29 years old in good health.

The chain links TRBV9 to TRBJ1-5, with D unresolved. This CDR3 is 14 amino acids long. Trimming took off 0 bases at V and 5 bases at J, with 9 bases between the two ends. Germline V lookup: CDR1 SGDLS, CDR2 YYNGEE. CDR3 loop: CASSVGDVHQPQHF. CDR3 sequence (DNA): TGTGCCAGCAGCGTAGGCGACGTCCATCAGCCCCAGCATTTT.

This clonotype turned up a few times. The V call is TRBV28, the J call TRBJ1-5, with 9 positions matching TRBD1. The CDR3 length is 14 residues. The germline V gene encodes CDR1 MDHEN and CDR2 SYDVKM. Unmatched junction bases numbered 8, after V lost 8 bases and J lost 6 bases. The CDR3 spells CASRGQGGSQPQHF. In DNA, the CDR3 is TGTGCCAGCCGGGGACAGGGAGGTAGTCAGCCCCAGCATTTT.

In DNA form, the CDR3 reads TGCGCCAGCAGCCACTCTTCCGGGACCGCGAACACTGAAGCTTTCTTT. Protein sequence: CASSHSSGTANTEAFF. This chain links TRBV4-1 with TRBJ1-1, with TRBD1 as a possible D gene (5 bases). The CDR3 runs 16 residues. Per the germline V gene, CDR1 is MGHRA and CDR2 is YSYEKL. V was cut by 3 bases and J by 1 base, with 15 bases left in between.

The chain has TRBV7-2 and TRBJ1-1; maybe TRBD1 (5 bases). CDR1 SGHTA and CDR2 FQGNSA come from the germline V gene. The length of the CDR3 is 17 residues. Trimming shortened V by 3 bases and J by 4 bases, and 21 bases separated the two germline ends. The CDR3 spells CASSFSTVTSEVTEAFF. For the CDR3, the DNA is TGTGCCAGCAGCTTTTCGACAGTAACAAGTGAAGTCACTGAAGCTTTCTTT.

This clonotype was detected a few times. The J gene is TRBJ1-1, the V gene TRBV7-9, with D tentatively TRBD1 (6 bases). Germline assignment: CDR1 SEHNR and CDR2 FQNEAQ (reference sequence). CDR3 size: 15 residues. Between the trimmed V and J ends, which lost 3 bases and 1 base, there was a span of 12 bases. The CDR3 DNA reads as TGTGCCAGCAGCTTGGGGACAAGGGCGAACACTGAAGCTTTCTTT. Protein: CASSLGTRANTEAFF.

The chain recombines TRBV7-8 with TRBJ1-2; 11 nucleotides line up with TRBD1. Per the germline V gene, CDR1 is SGHVS and CDR2 is FQNEAQ. This CDR3 has 18 amino acids. Germline trimming cut 1 base from V and 0 bases from J; bases unmatched to any gene: 7. CDR3 bases: TGTGCCAGCAGCTTAGGAGTGGGACAGGGGGTAGCTAACTATGGCTACACCTTC. Amino acids: CASSLGVGQGVANYGYTF. The whole variable domain, filled in from reference TRBV7-8 and TRBJ1-2, reads GAGVSQSPRYKVAKRGQDVALRCDPISGHVSLFWYQQALGQGPEFLTYFQNEAQLDKSGLPSDRFFAERPEGSVSTLKIQRTQQEDSAVYLCASSLGVGQGVANYGYTFGSGTRLTVV.

The CDR3, as DNA: TGTGCCATCAGGCCCGACAGCGCCACTGAAGCTTTCTTT. Protein: CAIRPDSATEAFF. The J gene is TRBJ1-1, the V gene TRBV10-3; TRBD1 might be the D (5 bases). Germline V gene data show CDR1 as ENHRY and CDR2 as SYGVKD. This CDR3 has 13 amino acids. Trimming took 6 bases from V and 4 from J, leaving 12 bases between them.

The chain has TRBV29-1 and TRBJ1-5; 7 bases line up with TRBD1. Trimming took 6 bases from V and 7 from J; bases not matched to a gene: 12. In germline, CDR1 is SQVTM, CDR2 ANQGSEA. The CDR3 spans 14 residues. The CDR3 is CSVTLTGPGQPQHF. As DNA, the CDR3 is TGCAGCGTAACACTGACAGGGCCGGGGCAGCCCCAGCATTTT.

V and J are TRBV2 and TRBJ1-1; D is perhaps TRBD1 (5 bases). CDR3 length: 13 residues. Germline-derived CDR1 and CDR2 are SNHLY and FYNNEI. Trimming removed 6 bases at V and 3 bases at J, with 11 bases between. The CDR3 sequence: CASRFREDTEAFF. The CDR3 region has the DNA TGTGCCAGCAGGTTCAGGGAGGACACTGAAGCTTTCTTT.

A few counts support this clonotype. The CDR3 DNA is TGCGCCAGCAGCCAAGATCCCCTGGCAGGGTGGACATCGGGTGAGCAGTTCTTC. It yields the protein CASSQDPLAGWTSGEQFF. J is TRBJ2-1 and V is TRBV4-1; possible D gene TRBD1, 5 bases. This CDR3 is built from 18 residues. The germline gives CDR1 MGHRA, CDR2 YSYEKL. Trimming pared 0 bases from V and 9 bases from J, leaving 24 bases between.

The chain links TRBV20-1 to TRBJ2-7; D may be TRBD1 or TRBD2 (5 bases each). The CDR3 contains 11 residues. The ends were cut back, 6 bases at V and 7 bases at J, with 13 bases in the middle. CDR1 and CDR2 from the germline V gene are DFQATT and SNEGSKA (reference sequence). The CDR3 region is CSARGPTEQYF. As DNA, the CDR3 is TGCAGTGCGAGGGGACCCACGGAGCAGTACTTC.

This clonotype appeared a few times. The chain links TRBV6-5 to TRBJ2-5, with D perhaps TRBD2 (5 bases). The V end was cut by 8 bases, the J end by 5 bases, with 15 bases between. This CDR3 contains 13 residues. From germline, CDR1 is MNHEY and CDR2 SVGAGI. DNA of the CDR3: TGTGCCAGCTCCCCATCGGGGTTGGAGACCCAGTACTTC. Translating gives CASSPSGLETQYF.

This sequence joins TRBV20-1 and TRBJ1-4; D remains ambiguous. The CDR3 has 16 residues. Trimming removed 3 bases from V and 3 bases from J, with 17 bases in between. Germline values: CDR1 DFQATT, CDR2 SNEGSKA (reference sequence). CDR3 sequence: CSASRQLARSNEKLFF. The CDR3 DNA sequence: TGCAGTGCTAGTCGGCAGTTGGCGCGGTCTAATGAAAAACTGTTTTTT.

This chain uses TRBV4-1 with TRBJ1-4; D gene uncertain. The V and J ends lost 0 bases and 0 bases respectively, with 11 bases between them. CDR3 length: 17 amino acids. Per germline, CDR1 MGHRA and CDR2 YSYEKL. CDR3 sequence reads: CASSQDRERATNEKLFF. The DNA of the CDR3 is TGCGCCAGCAGCCAAGATCGGGAGCGAGCAACTAATGAAAAACTGTTTTTT.

This clonotype came up a few times. The chain recombines TRBV20-1 with TRBJ2-5; a possible D gene is TRBD1 (6 bases). The CDR3 totals 13 residues. Germline V CDR1 and CDR2: DFQATT, SNEGSKA (reference sequence). The V end lost 5 bases, the J end lost 2 bases, and 12 bases lay between the germline ends. CDR3 sequence: CSARDIEQETQYF. The CDR3 nucleotides read TGCAGTGCTCGGGACATAGAACAAGAGACCCAGTACTTC.

Remarks on this clonotype: A read error is possible here, since a much larger clone lies one base away. The CDR3 is CSVTRPGQGTTNEKLFF. In nucleotides, the CDR3 is TGCAGTGTTACCAGACCGGGACAGGGGACAACTAATGAAAAACTGTTTTTT. The chain carries TRBV20-1 and TRBJ1-4; TRBD1 matches 10 bases. V lost 7 bases to trimming and J lost 0 bases; unmatched junction nucleotides: 11. The CDR3 runs to 17 residues. Germline CDR1 reads DFQATT; CDR2 reads SNEGSKA (reference sequence).

With regard to this clonotype: At one end, the junction sequence differs from germline, possibly due to a read error. The chain has TRBV12-3 or TRBV12-4 and TRBJ2-1; D possibly corresponds to TRBD1 (5 bases). The CDR3 consists of 14 residues. CDR3 residues: CASSLGRALNGQFF. CDR3 coding DNA: TGTGCCAGCAGTTTAGGCAGGGCATTAAATGGGCAGTTCTTC.

The V and J genes are TRBV7-2 and TRBJ2-1; no clear D gene. Trimming removed 5 bases from V and 13 bases from J, with 21 bases in between. This CDR3 has 14 residues. CDR1 SGHTA and CDR2 FQGNSA come from the germline V gene. CDR3 loop: CASSPLDGEETQFF. The CDR3 bases are TGTGCCAGCAGCCCCTTGGACGGTGAAGAGACCCAGTTCTTC.

This clonotype was counted only a few times. The chain is built from TRBV7-6 and TRBJ1-1, with D unclear. V was clipped by 3 bases and J by 1 base, with 6 bases between them. CDR1 is SGHVS and CDR2 is FNYEAQ in the germline V gene. The CDR3 runs to 13 residues. This CDR3 reads CASSLRPNTEAFF. The CDR3 DNA is TGTGCCAGCAGCTTGAGGCCGAACACTGAAGCTTTCTTT.

This clonotype was seen a few times. The chain uses TRBV20-1 and TRBJ2-3; 7 bases are a match to TRBD1. Germline CDR1 reads DFQATT; CDR2 reads SNEGSKA (reference sequence). Unmatched junction bases numbered 9, after V lost 3 bases and J lost 0 bases. The CDR3 has 16 residues. The CDR3 nucleotides are TGCAGTGCTAGGTCACTCAGGGGGTTTAGCACAGATACGCAGTATTTT. The encoded protein is CSARSLRGFSTDTQYF.